This passage covers 15 T cell receptor beta chains from one sample sequenced in a study of T cells in Graves' hyperthyroidism and ophthalmopathy. TCR beta CDR3 regions were amplified from RNA. The HTBI set primed first-round TCR CDR3 RT-PCR. TCRdb used MiXCR to reprocess the multiplex PCR reads, holding one entry per CDR3 protein. Of about 420,000 distinct CDR3 sequences in the sample, 15% to 19% were seen once. The sequencing sample was made of blood. The receptor source for this set is a woman younger than 35 with Graves' hyperthyroidism.

The V call is TRBV20-1, the J call TRBJ1-2; D call uncertain. Germline loops: CDR1 DFQATT, CDR2 SNEGSKA (reference sequence). V lost 0 bases and J 1 base, leaving 18 bases between the germline ends. This CDR3 spans 17 amino acids. The CDR3 coding sequence is TGCAGTGCTAGAGACATACATTCCTCCGAGGATAACTATGGCTACACCTTC. Amino acid sequence: CSARDIHSSEDNYGYTF.

This chain joins TRBV5-1 and TRBJ2-7; a weak D match, TRBD1 (5 bases). The V end lost 0 bases, the J end lost 2 bases, and 9 bases lay between the germline ends. The CDR3 covers 14 residues. CDR1 is SGHRS and CDR2 is YFSETQ in the germline V gene. The DNA of the CDR3 is TGCGCCAGCAGCTTGGCCCTGACAGCCTACGAGCAGTACTTC. As protein: CASSLALTAYEQYF.

This clonotype occurred a few times. CDR3 nucleotide sequence: TGTGCCAGCAGCACCCCTGGGGGGTTCCGCCACGAGCAGTACTTC. Its protein product is CASSTPGGFRHEQYF. This chain joins TRBV5-4 and TRBJ2-7; weak D call: TRBD2 (6 bases). The CDR3 is 15 amino acids. Germline V gene data show CDR1 as SGHNT and CDR2 as YYREEE (reference sequence). V shed 4 bases and J shed 5 bases, with 19 bases lying between them.

The chain links TRBV2 to TRBJ1-5; 7 positions agree with TRBD1. J was trimmed by 5 bases and V by 6 bases; bases with no gene match: 7. The length of the CDR3 is 14 residues. The V gene's germline CDR1 is SNHLY and CDR2 FYNNEI. CDR3 loop: CASSLTGSYQPQHF. The DNA of the CDR3 is TGTGCCAGCAGCCTGACAGGGTCCTATCAGCCCCAGCATTTT. The full variable domain, in which reference TRBV2 and TRBJ1-5 provide the parts outside the CDR3, is EPEVTQTPSHQVTQMGQEVILRCVPISNHLYFYWYRQILGQKVEFLVSFYNNEISEKSEIFDDQFSVERPDGSNFTLKIRSTKLEDSAMYFCASSLTGSYQPQHFGDGTRLSIL.

This clonotype was observed at least ten times. CDR3 in DNA: TGTGCCACCAGTGATTCACTTGTACCTTCCTACAATGAGCAGTTCTTC. Amino acid sequence: CATSDSLVPSYNEQFF. The V call is TRBV24-1, the J call TRBJ2-1; D not resolved. The CDR3 has 16 amino acids. Per germline, CDR1 KGHDR and CDR2 SFDVKD. Between the trimmed V and J ends, which lost 2 bases and 1 base, there was a span of 11 bases.

This chain connects TRBV15 to TRBJ2-1; tentatively, D is TRBD1 or TRBD2 (7 bases each). Germline loops: CDR1 LNHNV, CDR2 YYDKDF (reference sequence). Trimming took 5 bases from V and 6 from J, leaving 14 bases between them. The CDR3 has 14 amino acids. CDR3 sequence reads: CATSSGGAGNEQFF. The DNA of the CDR3 is TGTGCCACCAGCTCAGGGGGGGCCGGCAATGAGCAGTTCTTC.

This clonotype was picked up many times. The rearrangement uses TRBV24-1 and TRBJ2-1, with TRBD2 matching 10 bases. This CDR3 is 17 amino acids long. In germline, CDR1 is KGHDR, CDR2 SFDVKD. Trimming removed 0 bases from V and 5 bases from J; junction bases left unmatched: 6. CDR3: CATSDLSSGRYNNEQFF. In nucleotides, the CDR3 is TGTGCCACCAGTGATTTGTCTAGCGGGAGATACAACAATGAGCAGTTCTTC.

The genes are TRBV5-4 and TRBJ2-5; possible D gene TRBD1, 6 bases. V was pared by 3 bases and J by 4 bases, with 7 bases between. Germline CDR1 SGHNT, CDR2 YYREEE (reference sequence). The CDR3 totals 12 residues. Here the CDR3 DNA reads TGTGCCAGCAGCTGGGGGCCAGAGACCCAGTACTTC. Protein: CASSWGPETQYF.

This clonotype has ten or more counts. This sequence joins TRBV11-3 and TRBJ2-2; unclear D gene. V dropped 5 bases and J dropped 4 bases, with 2 bases sitting between them. Germline CDR1 SGHNT, CDR2 YENEEA. This CDR3 is built from 11 residues. CDR3 region: CASSRTGELFF. As DNA, the CDR3 is TGTGCCAGCAGCCGCACCGGGGAGCTGTTTTTT.

This clonotype was detected many times. V and J are TRBV2 and TRBJ1-2; 7 bases are a match to TRBD1. V lost 9 bases, J lost 2 bases, and 12 bases stayed unmatched. The CDR3 totals 15 residues. Germline CDR1 reads SNHLY; CDR2 reads FYNNEI. The CDR3 loop is CASQRGRGWNYGYTF. For the CDR3, the DNA is TGTGCCAGTCAGAGGGGGCGCGGATGGAACTATGGCTACACCTTC.

This sequence joins TRBV19 and TRBJ1-1, with D unclear. Trimming took off 1 base at V and 4 bases at J, with 13 bases between the two ends. Germline V gene lookup returns CDR1 LNHDA and CDR2 SQIVND (reference sequence). CDR3 length: 15 amino acids. The CDR3 loop is CASSIAPGWGTEAFF. The CDR3 coding sequence is TGTGCCAGTAGTATAGCCCCGGGATGGGGCACTGAAGCTTTCTTT.

This clonotype was counted at least ten times. This chain connects TRBV2 to TRBJ2-3; D might be TRBD1 or TRBD2, each matching 5 bases. Per germline, CDR1 SNHLY and CDR2 FYNNEI. Trimming pared 5 bases from V and 6 bases from J, leaving 18 bases between. This CDR3 region has 15 residues. The CDR3 protein is CASSPGPSISDTQYF. The CDR3 DNA follows: TGTGCCAGCAGTCCGGGACCCAGTATTTCTGATACGCAGTATTTT.

This rearrangement joins TRBV20-1 to TRBJ2-3; D may be TRBD1 (7 bases). V was shortened by 0 bases and J by 6 bases, with 16 bases between the two germline ends. The CDR3 covers 15 residues. CDR1 is DFQATT and CDR2 is SNEGSKA in the germline V gene (reference sequence). CDR3 in amino acids: CSARETGRSVDTQYF. CDR3 in DNA: TGCAGTGCTAGAGAGACAGGGAGGTCTGTGGATACGCAGTATTTT.

This clonotype was observed many times. The chain employs TRBV11-2 and TRBJ1-1; D not certain. This CDR3 contains 13 residues. Trimming pared 1 base from V and 3 bases from J, leaving 6 bases between. Germline values: CDR1 SGHAT, CDR2 FQNNGV. The CDR3 DNA follows: TGTGCCAGCAGCTTAGGGATCTACACTGAAGCTTTCTTT. Translation gives CASSLGIYTEAFF.

This clonotype came up many times. The chain recombines TRBV7-2 with TRBJ2-7; the D gene is possibly TRBD2 (6 bases). V was cut by 4 bases and J by 2 bases, with 15 bases left in between. CDR3 length equals 15 residues. CDR1 and CDR2 from the germline V gene are SGHTA and FQGNSA. The CDR3 region has the DNA TGTGCCAGCAGCTGGCCCCGGCGGGGCCCCTACGAGCAGTACTTC. This codes for CASSWPRRGPYEQYF.